The sequence of this T cell receptor (beta chain) was determined in a study of multiple sclerosis patients with progressive multifocal leukoencephalopathy. Germline V gene data show CDR1 as DFQATT and CDR2 as SNEGSKA (reference sequence). The CDR3 has 11 amino acids. V shed 3 bases and J shed 7 bases, with 9 bases lying between them. Generated by immunoSEQ multiplex PCR, the TCRdb table keeps only in-frame clones and is missing some. The repertoire holds tens of thousands of clones, with around 90% as singletons. Time point specified: approximately twelve months of natalizumab therapy. Controls were natalizumab-treated multiple sclerosis patients who did not develop PML, sampled longitudinally. All PML patients were female, and all patients had earlier interferon beta.

The V and J genes are TRBV20-1 and TRBJ2-5; weak D call: TRBD2 (5 bases). The starting material was PBMCs, obtained from a patient treated with natalizumab. The receptor was derived from a human donor with multiple sclerosis. The DNA of the CDR3 is TGCAGTGCTAGCACTAGTGGGACCCAGTACTTC. Translated: CSASTSGTQYF.